This T cell receptor beta chain derives from a study of vaccination and CD4 T cells after COVID-19. Study-level information: Cultures serving as controls received a peptide pool (CEFX or HIV-1 Nef) or no peptide.

Cultured CD4+ T cells had their DNA profiled by the Oncomine TCR Beta short-read assay. Investigators isolated genomic DNA from cultured CD4+ T cells. From the PCR reads, TCRdb called clonotypes with MiXCR, one entry per CDR3 protein. The sample consists of fewer than 13,000 distinct CDR3 sequences, roughly 29% of them appearing once. With respect to this clonotype: Antigen unknown.

The CDR3 is made up of 15 amino acids. Germline lookup yields CDR1 SGHRS and CDR2 YFSETQ. V gave up 4 bases and J gave up 0 bases, with 12 bases separating them. Treatment described: approximately nine-day PBMC culture with coronavirus spike peptide pools or control peptides (ViraFEST assay). Harvesting of the unexposed donor's CD4+ T cells predated the COVID-19 pandemic (2011-2018). ViraFEST grew antigen-specific T cells using peptide pools, then sequenced TCRs. Negative-selection isolation of CD4+ T cells was performed after roughly nine days of culture. Where cells permitted, unexposed-donor CD4+ T cells were probed with SARS-CoV-2 S/N and four cold-coronavirus spikes.

The sequence was collected from a human donor in good health. Material: CD4+ T cells from blood, cultured in vitro. The chain is built from TRBV5-1 and TRBJ2-3; a weak D match, TRBD2 (6 bases). This chain's CDR3 is CASSGGLGSTDTQYF. CDR3 nucleotide sequence: TGCGCCAGCAGCGGGGGACTCGGGAGCACAGATACGCAGTATTTT.